This T cell receptor (beta chain) emerged from a study of T cell responses to AZD1222 COVID-19 vaccine. Sequencing was performed with immunoSEQ multiplex PCR; in TCRdb, only in-frame clones are kept and a portion is missing. The table has around 100,000 clones, about 93% seen once. The CDR3 is 12 residues long. The V and J ends lost 11 bases and 7 bases respectively, with 14 bases between them. The germline gives CDR1 SEHNR, CDR2 FQNEAQ (reference sequence). This clone was counted once. The rearrangement links TRBV7-9 to TRBJ1-4, with D unresolved. The receptor comes from an adult in good health. This sample comprised peripheral blood, obtained on day 0 of AZD1222 vaccination. CDR3 bases: TGTGCCTGGGATGCCGGTGTTGAAAAACTGTTTTTT. This encodes CAWDAGVEKLFF.